The 29 T cell receptor beta chains in this list originate from one sample, sequenced in a study of blood T cell repertoires in COVID-19. Libraries were prepared by immunoSEQ multiplex PCR; TCRdb keeps only in-frame clonotypes and omits some of them. Found here are more than 250,000 clones, nearly 90% of them singletons; the top ten hold roughly 1.5%. The specimen was PBMCs or T cells enriched from blood (not recorded which). These receptors were collected from a woman aged 18 to 35 with acute COVID-19.

This clone has just one count. For the CDR3, the DNA is TGTGCCAGCAGCTTAAACCAGGGGGTACGGTACGAGCAGTACTTC. Its translation is CASSLNQGVRYEQYF. The chain couples TRBV7-6 to TRBJ2-7; 7 nucleotides agree with TRBD1. The CDR3 is 15 amino acids. The germline V gene encodes CDR1 SGHVS and CDR2 FNYEAQ. V shed 2 bases and J 4 bases; nucleotides not matched to a gene: 8.

This clone was detected a few times. The chain has TRBV5-1 and TRBJ2-1, with 11 bases matching TRBD2. The CDR3 is made up of 16 amino acids. Unmatched junction bases numbered 9, after V lost 3 bases and J lost 7 bases. Germline V gene sequence: CDR1 SGHRS, CDR2 YFSETQ. The CDR3: CASSWSSGRIGNEQFF. The CDR3 DNA sequence: TGCGCCAGCAGCTGGTCTAGCGGGAGGATTGGGAATGAGCAGTTCTTC.

The chain combines TRBV30 with TRBJ2-2, with TRBD2 matching 11 bases. Germline lookup yields CDR1 GTSNPN and CDR2 SVGIG (reference sequence). V lost 4 bases to trimming and J lost 9 bases; unmatched junction nucleotides: 4. This CDR3 is built from 13 residues. Here the CDR3 reads CAWTTSGTRELFF. The CDR3 DNA follows: TGTGCCTGGACGACTAGCGGGACACGGGAGCTGTTTTTT.

The chain joins TRBV29-1 to TRBJ2-1, with 7 bases that match TRBD1. Germline CDR1 and CDR2: SQVTM and ANQGSEA. The CDR3 is 12 amino acids. V was pared by 6 bases and J by 6 bases, with 5 bases of the junction left unmatched. The chain's CDR3 is CSVDRVGNEQFF. For the CDR3, the DNA is TGCAGCGTCGACAGGGTCGGCAATGAGCAGTTCTTC.

The chain has TRBV9 and TRBJ2-6, with unresolved D. This CDR3 has 15 residues. CDR1 and CDR2 (germline): SGDLS, YYNGEE. Trimming shortened V by 0 bases and J by 3 bases, and 7 bases separated the two germline ends. The CDR3 DNA reads as TGTGCCAGCAGCGTAGGAGGATTTGGGGCCAACGTCCTGACTTTC. This codes for CASSVGGFGANVLTF.

This chain connects TRBV5-1 to TRBJ1-1, with 10 bases fitting TRBD1. Germline values: CDR1 SGHRS, CDR2 YFSETQ. The CDR3 has 17 amino acids. V trimming: 0 bases; J trimming: 1 base; junction bases outside the gene matches: 6. CDR3 in DNA: TGCGCCAGCAGCTTGGATGACAGGGGGCGCCGGAACACTGAAGCTTTCTTT. Translated, it gives CASSLDDRGRRNTEAFF.

The chain uses TRBV15 and TRBJ2-1, with 9 bases lining up with TRBD2. The germline V gene has CDR1 LNHNV and CDR2 YYDKDF (reference sequence). The trim removed 6 bases at V and 3 bases at J, leaving 15 bases unmatched. The CDR3 consists of 18 residues. CDR3 bases: TGTGCCACCAGGGGCGGCGGGAGGGCCGGGAGGAGCTACAATGAGCAGTTCTTC. This sequence encodes CATRGGGRAGRSYNEQFF.

The V call is TRBV5-1, the J call TRBJ1-1; 7 bases align to TRBD1. V shed 0 bases, J shed 1 base, and the junction held 9 bases outside the gene matches. The CDR3 length is 17 residues. Germline-derived CDR1 and CDR2 are SGHRS and YFSETQ. The CDR3 reads CASSLAVLGTANTEAFF. The CDR3 region has the DNA TGCGCCAGCAGCTTGGCCGTATTAGGGACAGCGAACACTGAAGCTTTCTTT.

This clone is a singleton in its sample. This sequence joins TRBV27 and TRBJ2-1, with 14 bases matching TRBD2. The CDR3 runs 16 residues. Germline loops: CDR1 MNHEY, CDR2 SMNVEV (reference sequence). Unmatched junction bases numbered 7, after V lost 5 bases and J lost 7 bases. CDR3 nucleotide sequence: TGTGCCAGCAGTACTCGACTAGCGGGAGGGGATAATGAGCAGTTCTTC. Amino acids: CASSTRLAGGDNEQFF.

This chain connects TRBV27 to TRBJ2-2; no clear D. The germline gives CDR1 MNHEY, CDR2 SMNVEV (reference sequence). V lost 3 bases to trimming and J lost 5 bases, with 10 bases between them. The CDR3 sequence is 14 residues long. The CDR3 spells CASSLRQITGELFF. The CDR3 DNA is TGTGCCAGCAGTTTGAGGCAGATTACCGGGGAGCTGTTTTTT.

The rearrangement links TRBV9 to TRBJ1-6; D gene ambiguous. This CDR3 spans 13 amino acids. V was clipped by 0 bases and J by 6 bases, with 4 bases between them. CDR1 SGDLS and CDR2 YYNGEE come from the germline V gene. The CDR3 DNA reads as TGTGCCAGCAGCGTAGGAGTTAATTCACCCCTCCACTTT. Translated, it gives CASSVGVNSPLHF.

This clone was seen a single time. The chain employs TRBV27 and TRBJ2-1, with D maybe TRBD1 (5 bases). Trimming removed 4 bases at V and 9 bases at J, with 10 bases between. The CDR3 covers 12 residues. Per germline, CDR1 MNHEY and CDR2 SMNVEV (reference sequence). CDR3 in DNA: TGTGCCAGCAGTTCCTCAGGGCCTGAGCAGTTCTTC. Its protein is CASSSSGPEQFF.

The chain is built from TRBV10-2 and TRBJ2-3; possible D gene TRBD1, 7 bases. This CDR3 is built from 15 residues. The germline gives CDR1 WSHSY, CDR2 SAAADI. Trimming shortened V by 6 bases and J by 0 bases, and 13 bases separated the two germline ends. The CDR3 DNA follows: TGCGCCAGCAGGCGGGGACAGATTAGCACAGATACGCAGTATTTT. Translation gives CASRRGQISTDTQYF.

V and J are TRBV5-6 and TRBJ1-1, with 7 nucleotides matching TRBD1. The trim removed 4 bases at V and 1 base at J, leaving 7 bases unmatched. Germline V gene sequence: CDR1 SGHDT, CDR2 YYEEEE. The CDR3 has 15 residues. The CDR3 sequence is CASSLTTGKNTEAFF. DNA of the CDR3: TGTGCCAGCAGCCTGACGACAGGGAAGAACACTGAAGCTTTCTTT. The entire variable domain, with the rest obtained from reference TRBV5-6 and TRBJ1-1, is as follows: DAGVTQSPTHLIKTRGQQVTLRCSPKSGHDTVSWYQQALGQGPQFIFQYYEEEERQRGNFPDRFSGHQFPNYSSELNVNALLLGDSALYLCASSLTTGKNTEAFFGQGTRLTVV.

The chain links TRBV25-1 to TRBJ2-5, with D possibly TRBD2 on 6 matching bases. The CDR3 has 16 amino acids. V was pared by 3 bases and J by 7 bases, with 21 bases between. Germline-derived CDR1 and CDR2 are MGHDK and SYGVNS. The CDR3 loop is CASSEGWETGVATQYF. In DNA, the CDR3 is TGTGCCAGCAGTGAGGGGTGGGAGACGGGGGTGGCGACCCAGTACTTC.

The chain couples TRBV7-9 to TRBJ2-3; TRBD2 agrees at 8 bases. V was pared by 0 bases and J by 2 bases, with 4 bases of the junction left unmatched. The CDR3 spans 16 residues. From germline, CDR1 is SEHNR and CDR2 FQNEAQ (reference sequence). DNA of the CDR3: TGTGCCAGCAGCTTAGCCGGGAGGGGCTCCACAGATACGCAGTATTTT. Protein sequence: CASSLAGRGSTDTQYF.

This chain connects TRBV11-2 to TRBJ1-2; TRBD1 matches at 9 bases. This CDR3 is built from 16 residues. Germline V gene sequence: CDR1 SGHAT, CDR2 FQNNGV. The ends lost 5 bases at V and 4 bases at J; junction bases unmatched: 11. CDR3 coding DNA: TGTGCCAGCAGCACTCCCGGGACAGGGTATTCCTATGGCTACACCTTC. As protein: CASSTPGTGYSYGYTF.

This chain connects TRBV28 to TRBJ1-5, with unresolved D. CDR3 size: 13 residues. The V end was cut by 3 bases, the J end by 3 bases, with 6 bases between. Germline V gene lookup returns CDR1 MDHEN and CDR2 SYDVKM. CDR3 amino acids: CASSFSFNQPQHF. CDR3 coding DNA: TGTGCCAGCAGTTTTTCCTTCAATCAGCCCCAGCATTTT.

This chain connects TRBV6-5 to TRBJ2-3; D remains ambiguous. CDR3 size: 16 residues. V was clipped by 3 bases and J by 2 bases, with 15 bases between them. Germline V gene sequence: CDR1 MNHEY, CDR2 SVGAGI. The CDR3 loop reads CASSYSRPSITDTQYF. CDR3 in DNA: TGTGCCAGCAGTTATAGTCGACCTAGTATCACAGATACGCAGTATTTT.

The CDR3 coding sequence is TGTGCCAGCAGCTTAGTACAGGGCTCCTACGAGCAGTACTTC. Translation: CASSLVQGSYEQYF. The chain is built from TRBV11-2 and TRBJ2-7; the D gene is possibly TRBD1 (6 bases). Germline V gene data show CDR1 as SGHAT and CDR2 as FQNNGV. The CDR3 contains 14 residues. Trimming stripped 1 base from V and 0 bases from J, with 7 bases between. The whole variable domain, filled in from reference TRBV11-2 and TRBJ2-7, reads EAGVAQSPRYKIIEKRQSVAFWCNPISGHATLYWYQQILGQGPKLLIQFQNNGVVDDSQLPKDRFSAERLKGVDSTLKIQPAKLEDSAVYLCASSLVQGSYEQYFGPGTRLTVT.

V is TRBV28 and J is TRBJ1-5; D gene unclear. This CDR3 has 12 amino acids. Between the trimmed V and J ends, which lost 2 bases and 7 bases, there was a span of 6 bases. The germline CDR1 and CDR2 sequences are MDHEN and SYDVKM. CDR3 region: CASSLVEQPQHF. The CDR3 DNA follows: TGTGCCAGCAGTTTAGTAGAGCAGCCCCAGCATTTT.

This clone was detected only a few times. The J gene is TRBJ2-2, the V gene TRBV2; 11 nucleotides match TRBD2. Per the germline V gene, CDR1 is SNHLY and CDR2 is FYNNEI. With V trimmed by 7 bases and J by 6 bases, 7 bases remained unmatched. CDR3 length equals 15 residues. CDR3 bases: TGTGCCAGCACCGAAGAACTAGCGGGAGCCGGGGAGCTGTTTTTT. Protein: CASTEELAGAGELFF.

The V and J genes are TRBV7-3 and TRBJ1-6; 8 nucleotides align to TRBD1. CDR3 size: 15 residues. The ends lost 5 bases at V and 9 bases at J; junction bases unmatched: 9. Germline CDR1 reads SGHTA; CDR2 reads FQGTGA. CDR3 DNA: TGTGCCAGCAGCCCTCTCCGGACAGGGCGTTCACCCCTCCACTTT. Translating it yields CASSPLRTGRSPLHF.

V is TRBV5-1 and J is TRBJ2-1; D unclear. Germline CDR1 reads SGHRS; CDR2 reads YFSETQ. V was shortened by 1 base and J by 0 bases, with 5 bases between the two germline ends. This CDR3 is built from 14 residues. This chain's CDR3 is CASSLHSSYNEQFF. Here the CDR3 DNA reads TGCGCCAGCAGCTTGCACAGCTCCTACAATGAGCAGTTCTTC.

CDR3 amino acids: CASSVDHAGSTGELFF. The DNA for the CDR3 is TGTGCCAGCAGCGTAGACCACGCGGGAAGCACCGGGGAGCTGTTTTTT. The V call is TRBV9, the J call TRBJ2-2; a possible D gene is TRBD2 (6 bases). The germline V gene encodes CDR1 SGDLS and CDR2 YYNGEE. V was shortened by 0 bases and J by 4 bases, with 13 bases between the two germline ends. The CDR3 runs to 16 residues.

The rearrangement joins TRBV4-1 to TRBJ2-7, with TRBD2 identical over 8 bases. The germline V gene has CDR1 MGHRA and CDR2 YSYEKL. V dropped 1 base and J dropped 6; count of bases not matched to a gene: 5. The CDR3 runs 14 residues. DNA for the CDR3: TGCGCCAGCAGCCAAGTTCGCCTAGCGGGCGAGCAGTACTTC. Encoded protein: CASSQVRLAGEQYF.

The gene calls are TRBV4-3 and TRBJ2-7; TRBD2 matches 13 bases. CDR1 and CDR2 from the germline V gene are LGHNA and YSLEER. The CDR3 consists of 15 residues. Germline trimming cut 3 bases from V and 2 bases from J; bases unmatched to any gene: 1. CDR3 sequence: CASSQGTSGTYEQYF. The CDR3, as DNA: TGCGCCAGCAGCCAGGGGACTAGCGGGACCTACGAGCAGTACTTC.

The chain joins TRBV10-1 to TRBJ2-3, with 8 bases identical to TRBD1. This CDR3 comprises 15 residues. After removal of 11 bases from V and 0 bases from J, the junction contained 10 bases not matched to a gene. Germline V CDR1 and CDR2: WNHNN, SYGVQD (reference sequence). In DNA form, the CDR3 reads TGCGCCTCTCAACGTCGGGACAGGAGCACAGATACGCAGTATTTT. It codes for CASQRRDRSTDTQYF.

The V call is TRBV4-3, the J call TRBJ1-3; D ambiguous. CDR1 and CDR2 (germline): LGHNA, YSLEER. The CDR3 runs to 16 residues. V gave up 3 bases and J gave up 2 bases, with 14 bases separating them. CDR3: CASSQIPGSTGNTIYF. In DNA, the CDR3 is TGCGCCAGCAGCCAGATCCCGGGTTCTACTGGAAACACCATATATTTT.